This T cell receptor beta chain was found in a study of control samples from healthy donors and cancer patients. Generated by immunoSEQ multiplex PCR, the TCRdb table keeps only in-frame clones and is missing some. The data show 150,000 to 200,000 clones, about 90% seen once. The sequence was obtained from a woman aged 50 to 65 in good health. Input material: blood.

The CDR3, as DNA: TGTGCCAGCAGACAGTTGAATCGCTACACCTTC. Its translation: CASRQLNRYTF. The chain uses TRBV6-5 and TRBJ1-2; D is unclear. The CDR3 is 11 residues long. Per germline, CDR1 MNHEY and CDR2 SVGAGI. The ends were cut back, 6 bases at V and 9 bases at J, with 11 bases in the middle.